The present T cell receptor beta chain was sequenced within a study of T-cell reconstitution after alpha-beta-depleted transplantation in children. This CDR3 is 14 amino acids long. Germline V gene sequence: CDR1 MNHEY, CDR2 SVGAGI. V lost 0 bases and J lost 3, with 9 bases in between. Preparation of the TCRbeta library was carried out with unique molecular identifiers. TCRdb re-called the PCR reads with MiXCR, one entry per CDR3 protein. The table lists a few hundred thousand distinct CDR3 sequences, roughly an eighth of them singletons. This chain joins TRBV6-5 and TRBJ2-7; D is ambiguous. The source is a human donor who donated a stem cell graft to a child with combined immunodeficiency. Sequenced material: PBMCs from the stem cell graft donor, taken from the stem cell graft. The CDR3 DNA reads as TGTGCCAGCAGTTACTCGGGCAGCCTCTACGAGCAGTACTTC. It encodes CASSYSGSLYEQYF.